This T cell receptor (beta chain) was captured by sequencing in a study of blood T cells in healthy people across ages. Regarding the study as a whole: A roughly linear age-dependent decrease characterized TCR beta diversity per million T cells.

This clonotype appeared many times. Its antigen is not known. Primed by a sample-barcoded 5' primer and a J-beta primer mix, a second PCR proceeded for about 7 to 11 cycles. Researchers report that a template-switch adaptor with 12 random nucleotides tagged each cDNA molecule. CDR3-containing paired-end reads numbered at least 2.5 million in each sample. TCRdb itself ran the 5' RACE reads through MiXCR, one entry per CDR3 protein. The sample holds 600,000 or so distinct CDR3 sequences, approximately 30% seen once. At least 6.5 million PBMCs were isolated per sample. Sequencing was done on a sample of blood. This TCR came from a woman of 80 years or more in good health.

CDR3 loop: CASSWGVRGDQPQHF. As DNA, the CDR3 is TGTGCCAGCAGCTGGGGGGTCAGGGGAGATCAGCCCCAGCATTTT. V and J are TRBV5-5 and TRBJ1-5, with D perhaps TRBD1 (6 bases). V lost 3 bases, J lost 5 bases, and 15 bases lay in between. CDR1 and CDR2 (germline): SGHKS, YYEKEE (reference sequence). The CDR3 has 15 residues.